The next 20 T cell receptor beta chains were all read from a single sample in a study of blood T cells in healthy people across ages (dated by TCRdb to between 2015 and 2017). Receptor libraries were prepared by 5' RACE. The run used an Illumina HiSeq 2500. A second 7 to 11 cycle PCR used a sample-barcoded 5' primer and a J-beta primer mix. TCRdb trimmed the raw reads at Q25, called clones with MiXCR and kept productive beta chains. CDR3 protein duplicates are merged, each entry listing the most common genes and DNA. This sample is represented by 800,000 or so distinct CDR3 sequences; around half of them were singletons. The ten largest clonotypes hold over 15% of the sample. Sequencing was performed on blood. The origin of the receptors is a man older than 75 in good health.

This clonotype was seen only a few times. V usage is TRBV25-1 and J usage is TRBJ2-7; TRBD1 agrees at 7 bases. TRBJ2-5 explains the end of the DNA better; the J call may be wrong. CDR1 MGHDK and CDR2 SYGVNS come from the germline V gene. This CDR3 is built from 14 residues. The CDR3 DNA is TGTGCCAGCAGTGATGACAGGGCTCGGGAGACCCAGTACTTC. Residues: CASSDDRARETQYF.

In its sample, this clonotype was seen a few times. As DNA, the CDR3 is TGTGCCAGCAGCTTACTAGACACTGAAGCTTTCTTT. Protein: CASSLLDTEAFF. The V gene is TRBV11-2, the J gene TRBJ1-1; D unresolved. Trimming left V 2 bases short and J 3 bases short, with 4 bases between. In germline, CDR1 is SGHAT, CDR2 FQNNGV. CDR3 size: 12 residues.

The rearrangement links TRBV11-1 to TRBJ2-1; D unclear. V gave up 5 bases and J gave up 3 bases, with 11 bases separating them. Looked up from germline, CDR1 is SGHAT and CDR2 is FQDESV (reference sequence). This CDR3 is built from 14 residues. CDR3 bases: TGTGCCAGCAGCCTCCGCGCCGTCTACAATGAGCAGTTCTTC. This codes for CASSLRAVYNEQFF.

The gene calls are TRBV6-1 and TRBJ2-1, with no clear D. This CDR3 spans 14 amino acids. V was cut by 7 bases and J by 4 bases, with 14 bases left in between. Germline lookup yields CDR1 MNHNS and CDR2 SASEGT. CDR3 sequence reads: CASIDVGPYNEQFF. CDR3 in DNA: TGTGCCAGCATCGACGTAGGACCTTACAATGAGCAGTTCTTC.

The chain links TRBV19 to TRBJ2-7; D is uncertain. V was cut by 10 bases and J by 0 bases, with 16 bases left in between. Germline V gene lookup returns CDR1 LNHDA and CDR2 SQIVND (reference sequence). The CDR3 runs 14 residues. CDR3 nucleotide sequence: TGTGCCACTACCCCCGAGACCCACTCCTACGAGCAGTACTTC. Encoded protein: CATTPETHSYEQYF.

This clonotype occurred many times. CDR3 loop: CSAHQRSREGETQYF. The DNA for the CDR3 is TGCAGTGCCCATCAGCGGTCGCGGGAGGGAGAGACCCAGTACTTC. The J gene is TRBJ2-5, the V gene TRBV20-1; 9 bases are a match to TRBD2. The germline V gene has CDR1 DFQATT and CDR2 SNEGSKA (reference sequence). CDR3 length equals 15 residues. V trimming: 6 bases; J trimming: 4 bases; junction bases outside the gene matches: 12.

About this clonotype: A read error may account for a junction end that differs from germline. The chain uses TRBV27 and TRBJ2-3; D possibly corresponds to TRBD2 (5 bases). The germline CDR1 and CDR2 sequences are MNHEY and SMNVEV (reference sequence). This CDR3 is 17 amino acids long. The CDR3: CANSLRGTQGSPDTQYF. The CDR3, as DNA: TGTGCCAACAGTTTACGCGGAACCCAAGGGAGCCCAGATACGCAGTATTTT.

This clonotype occurred many times. V and J are TRBV10-3 and TRBJ2-7; D unclear. This CDR3 spans 13 amino acids. The V end lost 4 bases, the J end lost 2 bases, and 9 bases lay between the germline ends. CDR1 and CDR2 from the germline V gene are ENHRY and SYGVKD. The CDR3 DNA follows: TGTGCCATCAGTGCGACAAACACCTACGAGCAGTACTTC. It is translated as CAISATNTYEQYF.

The count of this clonotype is one. The rearrangement links TRBV7-8 to TRBJ2-7, with 8 bases matching TRBD2. Trimming took 7 bases from V and 1 from J; bases not matched to a gene: 6. From germline, CDR1 is SGHVS and CDR2 FQNEAQ. The CDR3 length is 14 residues. CDR3 protein: CASNFGRGSYEQYF. DNA of the CDR3: TGTGCCAGCAACTTCGGGAGGGGGTCCTACGAGCAGTACTTC.

The chain couples TRBV7-2 to TRBJ2-4; D is uncertain. The ends were cut back, 2 bases at V and 9 bases at J, with 11 bases in the middle. CDR3 length equals 13 residues. CDR1 and CDR2 from the germline V gene are SGHTA and FQGNSA. The CDR3 loop is CASSLMGYAIQYF. As DNA, the CDR3 is TGTGCCAGCAGCTTAATGGGGTACGCCATTCAGTACTTC.

The chain has TRBV25-1 and TRBJ1-4; possible D gene TRBD1, 5 bases. The germline V and J ends were trimmed by 0 bases and 0 bases, with 8 bases remaining between them. The CDR3 has 16 amino acids. CDR1 is MGHDK and CDR2 is SYGVNS in the germline V gene. The CDR3 sequence: CASSEYGGATNEKLFF. The CDR3 nucleotides are TGTGCCAGCAGTGAATATGGGGGAGCAACTAATGAAAAACTGTTTTTT.

This clonotype came up a few times. This sequence joins TRBV28 and TRBJ1-2; TRBD1 matches 7 bases. Germline V gene data show CDR1 as MDHEN and CDR2 as SYDVKM. This CDR3 contains 15 residues. Trimming removed 6 bases from V and 4 bases from J; junction bases left unmatched: 11. CDR3 sequence reads: CASRTSGQTIYGYTF. The CDR3 region has the DNA TGTGCCAGCAGAACGTCGGGACAGACCATCTATGGCTACACCTTC.

This chain links TRBV3-1 with TRBJ1-1; D is possibly TRBD1 (5 bases). Germline-derived CDR1 and CDR2 are LGHDT and YNNKEL (reference sequence). V lost 4 bases to trimming and J lost 1 base, with 13 bases between them. The CDR3 consists of 15 residues. The CDR3, as DNA: TGTGCCAGCAGCCCACGGGGCGCGAGGAACACTGAAGCTTTCTTT. This sequence encodes CASSPRGARNTEAFF.

This clonotype has only one observation. The V and J genes are TRBV20-1 and TRBJ1-1, with TRBD1 matching 11 bases. V was pared by 0 bases and J by 3 bases, with 3 bases of the junction left unmatched. CDR3 length equals 15 residues. The V gene's germline CDR1 is DFQATT and CDR2 SNEGSKA (reference sequence). The CDR3 DNA is TGCAGTGCTAGAGATCGGGACAGGGGGTACACTGAAGCTTTCTTT. It encodes CSARDRDRGYTEAFF.

V is TRBV12-3 or TRBV12-4 and J is TRBJ1-6; D is possibly TRBD1 (5 bases). The V end lost 6 bases, the J end lost 6 bases, and 18 bases lay between the germline ends. The CDR3 totals 16 residues. CDR3: CASSPAGGRGNSPLHF. Written as DNA, the CDR3 is TGTGCCAGCAGCCCCGCTGGGGGAAGGGGTAATTCACCCCTCCACTTT.

This clonotype was picked up many times. The V and J genes are TRBV14 and TRBJ2-3; D is ambiguous. The CDR3 spans 15 residues. Germline values: CDR1 SGHDN, CDR2 FVKESK. V was cut by 0 bases and J by 0 bases, with 7 bases left in between. CDR3 DNA sequence: TGTGCCAGCAGCCAAGAGAACTACAGCACAGATACGCAGTATTTT. Encoded protein: CASSQENYSTDTQYF.

The chain uses TRBV3-1 and TRBJ2-5; D may be TRBD2 (5 bases). The V end was cut by 0 bases, the J end by 3 bases, with 8 bases between. The germline gives CDR1 LGHDT, CDR2 YNNKEL (reference sequence). This CDR3 contains 14 residues. DNA for the CDR3: TGTGCCAGCAGCCAAGAAAGGCGGGAAGAGACCCAGTACTTC. The encoded protein is CASSQERREETQYF.

V and J are TRBV20-1 and TRBJ2-1; 7 bases map to TRBD2. The junction had 11 bases not matched to a gene; V was cut back by 4 bases and J by 5 bases. Germline CDR1 reads DFQATT; CDR2 reads SNEGSKA (reference sequence). The CDR3 runs to 15 residues. The CDR3 protein is CSATSTGRNNNEQFF. As DNA, the CDR3 is TGCAGTGCTACCTCCACCGGGAGGAACAACAATGAGCAGTTCTTC.

This chain links TRBV28 with TRBJ2-2; no firm D call. The CDR3 sequence is 15 residues long. Germline-derived CDR1 and CDR2 are MDHEN and SYDVKM. Trimming left V 6 bases short and J 2 bases short, with 13 bases between. The CDR3 DNA reads as TGTGCCAGCAGGTTCTTGCTAACTAACACCGGGGAGCTGTTTTTT. Protein: CASRFLLTNTGELFF.

This clonotype was counted only a few times. V and J are TRBV20-1 and TRBJ1-6, with unresolved D. The germline V gene encodes CDR1 DFQATT and CDR2 SNEGSKA (reference sequence). Deletions cut 0 bases from V and 7 bases from J, with 7 bases between. This CDR3 has 13 amino acids. CDR3 DNA: TGCAGTGCTAGAGATTTGACGAATTCACCCCTCCACTTT. Amino acid sequence: CSARDLTNSPLHF.